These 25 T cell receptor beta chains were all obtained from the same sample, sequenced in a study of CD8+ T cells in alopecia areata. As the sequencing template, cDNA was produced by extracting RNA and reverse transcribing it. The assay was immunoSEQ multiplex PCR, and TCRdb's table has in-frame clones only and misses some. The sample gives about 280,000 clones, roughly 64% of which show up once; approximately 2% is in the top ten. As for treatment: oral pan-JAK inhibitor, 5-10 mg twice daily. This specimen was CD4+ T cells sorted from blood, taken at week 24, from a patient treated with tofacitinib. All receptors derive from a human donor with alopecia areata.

CDR3 region: CASSQGWDQPQHF. CDR3 in DNA: TGCGCCAGTTCACAGGGGTGGGATCAGCCCCAGCATTTT. V gene TRBV4-1 combines with J gene TRBJ1-5, with 7 bases fitting TRBD1. The germline CDR1 and CDR2 sequences are MGHRA and YSYEKL. The CDR3 length is 13 residues. V trimming: 9 bases; J trimming: 5 bases; junction bases outside the gene matches: 7.

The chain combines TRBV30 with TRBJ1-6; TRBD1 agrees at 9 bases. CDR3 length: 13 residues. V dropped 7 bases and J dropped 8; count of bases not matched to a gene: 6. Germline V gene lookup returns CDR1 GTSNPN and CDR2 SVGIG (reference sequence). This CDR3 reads CAYGDRVDSPLHF. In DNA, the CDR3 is TGTGCCTACGGGGACAGGGTTGATTCACCCCTCCACTTT.

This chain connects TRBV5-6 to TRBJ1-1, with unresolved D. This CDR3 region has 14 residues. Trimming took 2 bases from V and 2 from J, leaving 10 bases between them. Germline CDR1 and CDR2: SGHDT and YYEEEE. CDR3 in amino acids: CASSLTFRNTEAFF. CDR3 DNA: TGTGCCAGCAGCTTAACTTTCAGAAACACTGAAGCTTTCTTT.

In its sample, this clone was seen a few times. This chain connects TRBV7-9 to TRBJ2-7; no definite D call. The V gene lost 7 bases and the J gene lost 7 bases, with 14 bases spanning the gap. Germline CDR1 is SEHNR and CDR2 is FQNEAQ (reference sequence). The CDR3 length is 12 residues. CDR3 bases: TGTGCCAGCACCCTCCTCTTCGGGGAGCAGTACTTC. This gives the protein CASTLLFGEQYF. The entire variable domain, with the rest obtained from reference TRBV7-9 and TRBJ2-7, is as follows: DTGVSQNPRHKITKRGQNVTFRCDPISEHNRLYWYRQTLGQGPEFLTYFQNEAQLEKSRLLSDRFSAERPKGSFSTLEIQRTEQGDSAMYLCASTLLFGEQYFGPGTRLTVT.

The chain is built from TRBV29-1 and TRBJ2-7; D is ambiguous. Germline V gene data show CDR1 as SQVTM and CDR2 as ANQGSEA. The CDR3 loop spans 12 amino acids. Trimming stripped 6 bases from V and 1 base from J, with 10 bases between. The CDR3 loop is CSVKHGSYEQYF. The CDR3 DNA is TGCAGCGTAAAACACGGGTCCTACGAGCAGTACTTC.

CDR3 sequence (DNA): TGTGCTACCTCGGCCGGGGATAGGGGGACCCAGTACTTC. It translates to CATSAGDRGTQYF. The chain carries TRBV28 and TRBJ2-5, with D possibly being TRBD1 or TRBD2 (5 bases each). The V gene's germline CDR1 is MDHEN and CDR2 SYDVKM. The CDR3 contains 13 residues.

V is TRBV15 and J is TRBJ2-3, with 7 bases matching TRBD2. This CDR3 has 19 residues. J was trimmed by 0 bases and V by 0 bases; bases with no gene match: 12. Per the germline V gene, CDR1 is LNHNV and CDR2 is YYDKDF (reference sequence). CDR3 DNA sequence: TGTGCCACCAGCAGAGATCCTGCGACAACGGGACTAAGCACAGATACGCAGTATTTT. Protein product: CATSRDPATTGLSTDTQYF.

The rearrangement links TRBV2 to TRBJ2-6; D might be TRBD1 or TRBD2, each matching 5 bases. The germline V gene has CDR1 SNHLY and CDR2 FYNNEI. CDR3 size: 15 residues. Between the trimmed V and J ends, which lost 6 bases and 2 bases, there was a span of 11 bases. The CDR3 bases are TGTGCCAGCAGGGGGGATATCCCTGGGGCCAACGTCCTGACTTTC. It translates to CASRGDIPGANVLTF. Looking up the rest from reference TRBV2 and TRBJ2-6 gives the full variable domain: EPEVTQTPSHQVTQMGQEVILRCVPISNHLYFYWYRQILGQKVEFLVSFYNNEISEKSEIFDDQFSVERPDGSNFTLKIRSTKLEDSAMYFCASRGDIPGANVLTFGAGSRLTVL.

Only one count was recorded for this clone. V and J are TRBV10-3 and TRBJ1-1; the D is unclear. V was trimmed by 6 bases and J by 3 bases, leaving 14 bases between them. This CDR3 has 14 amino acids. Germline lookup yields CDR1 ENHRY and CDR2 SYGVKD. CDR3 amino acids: CAIRIGPRDTEAFF. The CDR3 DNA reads TGTGCCATCAGAATAGGACCCCGGGACACTGAAGCTTTCTTT.

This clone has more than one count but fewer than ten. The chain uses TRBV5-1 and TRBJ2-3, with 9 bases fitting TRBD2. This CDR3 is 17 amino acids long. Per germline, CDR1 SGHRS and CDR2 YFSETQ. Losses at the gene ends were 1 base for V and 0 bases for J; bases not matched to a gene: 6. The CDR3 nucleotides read TGCGCCAGCAGCTTGCTAGCGGGGACAACTAGCACAGATACGCAGTATTTT. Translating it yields CASSLLAGTTSTDTQYF.

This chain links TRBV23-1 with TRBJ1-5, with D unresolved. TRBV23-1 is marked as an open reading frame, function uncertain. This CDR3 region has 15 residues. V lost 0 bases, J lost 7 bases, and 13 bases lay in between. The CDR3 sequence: CASSQSPDLGQPQHF. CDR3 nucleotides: TGCGCCAGCAGTCAATCCCCTGATTTAGGGCAGCCCCAGCATTTT.

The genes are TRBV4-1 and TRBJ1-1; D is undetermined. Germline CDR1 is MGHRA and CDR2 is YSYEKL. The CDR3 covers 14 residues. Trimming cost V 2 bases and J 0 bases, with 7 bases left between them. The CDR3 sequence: CASSQPTLNTEAFF. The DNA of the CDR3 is TGCGCCAGCAGCCAACCCACACTGAACACTGAAGCTTTCTTT.

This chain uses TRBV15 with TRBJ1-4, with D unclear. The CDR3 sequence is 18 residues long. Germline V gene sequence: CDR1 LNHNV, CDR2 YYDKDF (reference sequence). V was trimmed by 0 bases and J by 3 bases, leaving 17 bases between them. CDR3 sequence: CATSRERPGRMANEKLFF. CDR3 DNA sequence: TGTGCCACCAGCAGAGAAAGGCCCGGGAGGATGGCTAATGAAAAACTGTTTTTT.

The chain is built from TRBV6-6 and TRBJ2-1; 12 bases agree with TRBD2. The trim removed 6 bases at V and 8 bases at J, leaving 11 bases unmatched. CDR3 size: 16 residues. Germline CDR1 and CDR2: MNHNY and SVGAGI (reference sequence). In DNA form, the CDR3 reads TGTGCCAGCAGCCCCCTCGCTAGCGGGGGGGGTGATGAGCAGTTCTTC. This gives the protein CASSPLASGGGDEQFF.

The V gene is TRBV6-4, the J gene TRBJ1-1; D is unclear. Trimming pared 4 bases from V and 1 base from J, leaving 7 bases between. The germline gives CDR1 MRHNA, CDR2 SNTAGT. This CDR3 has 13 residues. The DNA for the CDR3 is TGTGCCAGCAGTGGAGGGTCGAACACTGAAGCTTTCTTT. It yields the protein CASSGGSNTEAFF.

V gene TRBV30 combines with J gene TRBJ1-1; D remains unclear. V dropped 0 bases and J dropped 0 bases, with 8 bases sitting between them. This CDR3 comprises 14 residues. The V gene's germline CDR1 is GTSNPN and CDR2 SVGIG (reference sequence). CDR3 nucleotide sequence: TGTGCCTGGAGTGTAAAGGCGATGAACACTGAAGCTTTCTTT. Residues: CAWSVKAMNTEAFF.

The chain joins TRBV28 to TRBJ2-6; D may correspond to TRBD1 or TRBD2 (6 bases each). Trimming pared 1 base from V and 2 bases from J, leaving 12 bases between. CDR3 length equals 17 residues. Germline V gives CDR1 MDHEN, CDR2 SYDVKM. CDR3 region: CASSLFRGRAGANVLTF. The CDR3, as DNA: TGTGCCAGCAGTTTATTTCGGGGGCGGGCTGGGGCCAACGTCCTGACTTTC.

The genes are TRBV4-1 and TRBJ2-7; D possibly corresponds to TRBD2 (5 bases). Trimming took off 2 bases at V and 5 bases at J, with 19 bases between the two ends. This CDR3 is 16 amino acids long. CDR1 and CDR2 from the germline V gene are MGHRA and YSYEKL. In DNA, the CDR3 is TGCGCCAGCAGCCAACAAGTTCGGACTCCGACCCACGAGCAGTACTTC. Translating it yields CASSQQVRTPTHEQYF.

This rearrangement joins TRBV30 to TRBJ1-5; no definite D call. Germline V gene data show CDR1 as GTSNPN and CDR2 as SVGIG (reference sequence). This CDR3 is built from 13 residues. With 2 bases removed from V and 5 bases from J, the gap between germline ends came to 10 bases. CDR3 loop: CAWSWSADQPQHF. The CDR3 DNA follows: TGTGCCTGGAGTTGGTCGGCGGATCAGCCCCAGCATTTT.

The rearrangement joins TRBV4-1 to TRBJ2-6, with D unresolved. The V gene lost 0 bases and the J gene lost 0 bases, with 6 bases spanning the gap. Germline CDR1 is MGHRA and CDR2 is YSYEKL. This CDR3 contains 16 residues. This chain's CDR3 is CASSQEGRSGANVLTF. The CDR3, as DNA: TGCGCCAGCAGCCAAGAAGGTCGCTCTGGGGCCAACGTCCTGACTTTC.

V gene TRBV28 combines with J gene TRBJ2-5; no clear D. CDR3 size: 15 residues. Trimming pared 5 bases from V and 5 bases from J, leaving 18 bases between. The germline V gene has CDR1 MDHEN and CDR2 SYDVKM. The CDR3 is CASSKLRGSQETQYF. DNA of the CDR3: TGTGCCAGCAGTAAACTAAGAGGCAGTCAGGAGACCCAGTACTTC.

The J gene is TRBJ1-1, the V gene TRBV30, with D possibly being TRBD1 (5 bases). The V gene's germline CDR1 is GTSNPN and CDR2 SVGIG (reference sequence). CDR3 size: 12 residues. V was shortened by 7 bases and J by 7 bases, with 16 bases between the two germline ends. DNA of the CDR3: TGTGCCTCCGTGGGACGGAGCGATGAAGCTTTCTTT. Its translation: CASVGRSDEAFF.

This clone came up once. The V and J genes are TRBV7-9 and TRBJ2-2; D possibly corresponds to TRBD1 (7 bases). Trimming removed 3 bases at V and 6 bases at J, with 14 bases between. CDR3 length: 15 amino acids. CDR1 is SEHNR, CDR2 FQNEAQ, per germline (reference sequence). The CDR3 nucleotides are TGTGCCAGCAGCTTCTTGACAGGGACTCCCGGGGAGCTGTTTTTT. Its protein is CASSFLTGTPGELFF.

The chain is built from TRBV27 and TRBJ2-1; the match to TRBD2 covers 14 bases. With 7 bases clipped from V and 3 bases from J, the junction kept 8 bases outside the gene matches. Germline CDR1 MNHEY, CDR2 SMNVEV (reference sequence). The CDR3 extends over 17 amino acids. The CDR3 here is CASTSGLAGGSYNEQFF. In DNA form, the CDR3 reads TGTGCCAGCACCTCTGGACTAGCGGGGGGCAGCTACAATGAGCAGTTCTTC.

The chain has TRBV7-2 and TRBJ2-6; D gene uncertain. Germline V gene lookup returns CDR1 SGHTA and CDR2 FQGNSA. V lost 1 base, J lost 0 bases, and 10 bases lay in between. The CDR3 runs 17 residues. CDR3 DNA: TGTGCCAGCAGCTTAGTATACCGCGTCTCTGGGGCCAACGTCCTGACTTTC. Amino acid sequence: CASSLVYRVSGANVLTF.